The rows below give T cell receptor beta chains drawn from one sample of a study of regulatory T cells in long-lasting Graves disease. TCRdb called the multiplex PCR reads again in MiXCR, with one record for every CDR3 protein. The sample lists a few hundred thousand distinct CDR3 sequences, approximately 20% occurring once. The sequencing used peripheral blood mononuclear cells (PBMCs), collected when the disease was refractory, from a patient treated with antithyroid drugs. The receptors derive from a female donor with Graves disease. Both conserved end residues are part of each CDR3. Each record gives: clone size, D gene, J gene, V gene, CDR3 length, CDR3 DNA, CDR3 protein. A D gene is named only where the DNA matches it firmly. Clone size is shown for a subset of rows, as once, few, many or a class of expanded clone.

many | NA | TRBJ1-4 | TRBV28 | 12 | TGTGCCAGCAGTTTAGACCCCGAAAAACTGTTTTTT | CASSLDPEKLFF
NA | NA | TRBJ2-7 | TRBV10-3 | 13 | TGTGCCATGCGGGACAGCCGTACCTACGAGCAGTACTTC | CAMRDSRTYEQYF
few | NA | TRBJ2-7 | TRBV25-1 | 15 | TGTGCCAGCAGTGGCCCCACGGGAGACCCCAACGAGCAGTACTTC | CASSGPTGDPNEQYF
NA | NA | TRBJ2-5 | TRBV20-1 | 11 | TGCAGTGCTAGGCCGGGGGAGACCCAGTACTTC | CSARPGETQYF
NA | NA | TRBJ2-5 | TRBV24-1 | 15 | TGTGCCACCAGTGATTTGAGTGCTAGCCGAGAGACCCAGTACTTC | CATSDLSASRETQYF
NA | NA | TRBJ1-3 | TRBV7-8 | 14 | TGTGCCAGCAGTAGGGGGATTTTTGGAAACACCATATATTTT | CASSRGIFGNTIYF
few | NA | TRBJ1-2 | TRBV19 | 15 | TGTGCCAGCTCCCTTGGACCTGGGCTTATACGCGGCTACACCTTC | CASSLGPGLIRGYTF
many | NA | TRBJ2-4 | TRBV2 | 14 | TGTGCCAGCAGTGCCCCACAGGGTAAAAACATTCAGTACTTC | CASSAPQGKNIQYF
few | NA | TRBJ2-3 | TRBV15 | 11 | TGTGCCACCAGCAACCCAGATACGCAGTATTTT | CATSNPDTQYF
NA | NA | TRBJ1-2 | TRBV3-1 | 14 | TGTGCCAGCAGCCAGGCCGGGTCCAACTATGGCTACACCTTC | CASSQAGSNYGYTF
NA | NA | TRBJ1-1 | TRBV13 | 12 | TGTGCCAGCAGCTTTTTAGGGGTAGAAGCTTTCTTT | CASSFLGVEAFF
many | TRBD1 | TRBJ2-2 | TRBV2 | 14 | TGTGCCAGCCTCGGGACAGGGAACACCGGGGAGCTGTTTTTT | CASLGTGNTGELFF
NA | NA | TRBJ1-1 | TRBV30 | 14 | TGTGCCTGGGGCTCGTACAGGGTGTTCACTGAAGCTTTCTTT | CAWGSYRVFTEAFF
many | NA | TRBJ1-2 | TRBV20-1 | 14 | TGCAGTGCTAGGGCCCCGGACGTCGGCTATGGCTACACCTTC | CSARAPDVGYGYTF
many | TRBD2 | TRBJ2-4 | TRBV6-2/TRBV6-3 | 16 | TGTGCCAGCAGTTACCTAGGAGGGACTAGCGGGAGACCACTGTACTTC | CASSYLGGTSGRPLYF
many | NA | TRBJ1-5 | TRBV28 | 15 | TGTGCCAGCAGTTTAACCGGGTCCCAATATCAGCCCCAGCATTTT | CASSLTGSQYQPQHF
many | NA | TRBJ2-7 | TRBV6-2/TRBV6-3 | 14 | TGTGCCAGCAGTTATTTTCGCGACGGGAACGAGCAGTACTTC | CASSYFRDGNEQYF
NA | NA | TRBJ2-5 | TRBV29-1 | 12 | TGCAGCGTTGTAGGGTTCGGGGAGACCCAGTACTTC | CSVVGFGETQYF
NA | TRBD2 | TRBJ2-2 | TRBV7-2 | 16 | TGTGCCAGCAGCTTATTAACTAGCGGTAACACCGGGGAGCTGTTTTTT | CASSLLTSGNTGELFF
few | NA | TRBJ1-1 | TRBV30 | 12 | TGTGCCGGAATCCGCGGAAACACTGAAGCTTTCTTT | CAGIRGNTEAFF
many | TRBD2 | TRBJ2-7 | TRBV7-2 | 15 | TGTGCCAGCAGCTTAGGCGGGGGTCATTTGGGTGAGCAGTACTTC | CASSLGGGHLGEQYF
NA | NA | TRBJ2-7 | TRBV20-1 | 15 | TGCAGTGCTAGAGATCTTGCGGGAATCTCCTACGAGCAGTACTTC | CSARDLAGISYEQYF
many | NA | TRBJ2-5 | TRBV20-1 | 13 | TGCAGTGCTAGTGCTGGCCACCACGGGGCCCAGTACTTC | CSASAGHHGAQYF
NA | NA | TRBJ2-3 | TRBV28 | 13 | TGTGCCAGCAGTTCCCTCGGAGGGGATACGCAGTATTTT | CASSSLGGDTQYF
NA | NA | TRBJ2-5 | TRBV7-2 | 14 | TGCGCCAGCAGCCAAGATACCCCGGCAGAGACCCAGTACTTC | CASSQDTPAETQYF
many | NA | TRBJ2-7 | TRBV12-3/TRBV12-4 | 12 | TGTGCCAGCAGTGGGGGGACTTCCGAGCAGTACTTC | CASSGGTSEQYF
NA | TRBD1 | TRBJ2-2 | TRBV25-1 | 16 | TGTGCCAGCAGTTATACCGGGACAGGGAGTTCCGGGGAGCTGTTTTTT | CASSYTGTGSSGELFF
many | NA | TRBJ2-4 | TRBV28 | 14 | TGTGCCAGCAGTTTAGCGGACAGACCAAACATTCAGTACTTC | CASSLADRPNIQYF